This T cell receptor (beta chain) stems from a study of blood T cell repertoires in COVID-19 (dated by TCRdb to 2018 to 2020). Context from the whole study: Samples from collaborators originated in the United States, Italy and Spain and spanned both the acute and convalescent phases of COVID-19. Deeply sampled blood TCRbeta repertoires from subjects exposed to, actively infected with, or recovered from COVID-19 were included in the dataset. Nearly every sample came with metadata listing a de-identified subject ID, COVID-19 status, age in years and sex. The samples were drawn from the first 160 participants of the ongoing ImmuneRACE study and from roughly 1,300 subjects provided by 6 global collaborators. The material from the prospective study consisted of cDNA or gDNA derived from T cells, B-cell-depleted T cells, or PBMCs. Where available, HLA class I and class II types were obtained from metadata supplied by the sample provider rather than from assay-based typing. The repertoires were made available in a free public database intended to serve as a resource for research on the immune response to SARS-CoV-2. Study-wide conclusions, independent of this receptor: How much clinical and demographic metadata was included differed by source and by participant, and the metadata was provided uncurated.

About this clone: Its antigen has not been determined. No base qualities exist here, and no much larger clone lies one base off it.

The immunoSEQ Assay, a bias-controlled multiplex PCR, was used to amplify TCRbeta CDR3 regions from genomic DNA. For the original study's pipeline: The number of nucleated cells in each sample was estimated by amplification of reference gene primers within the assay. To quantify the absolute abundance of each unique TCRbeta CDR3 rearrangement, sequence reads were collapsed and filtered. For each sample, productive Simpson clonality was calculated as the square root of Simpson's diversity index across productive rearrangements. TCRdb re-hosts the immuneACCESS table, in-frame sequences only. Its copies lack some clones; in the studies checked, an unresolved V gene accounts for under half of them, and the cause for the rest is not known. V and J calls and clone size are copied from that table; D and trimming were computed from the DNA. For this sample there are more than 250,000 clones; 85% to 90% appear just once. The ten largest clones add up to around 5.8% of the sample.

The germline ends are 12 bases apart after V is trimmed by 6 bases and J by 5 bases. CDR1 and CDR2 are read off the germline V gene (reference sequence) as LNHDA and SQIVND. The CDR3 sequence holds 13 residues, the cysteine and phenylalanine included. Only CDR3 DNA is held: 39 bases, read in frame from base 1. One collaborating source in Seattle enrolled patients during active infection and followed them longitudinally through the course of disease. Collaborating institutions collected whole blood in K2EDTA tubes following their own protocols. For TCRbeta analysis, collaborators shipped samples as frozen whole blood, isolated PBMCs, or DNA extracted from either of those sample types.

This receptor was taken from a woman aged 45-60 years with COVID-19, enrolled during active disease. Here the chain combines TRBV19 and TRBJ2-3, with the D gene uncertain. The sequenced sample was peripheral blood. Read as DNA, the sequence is TGTGCCAGTAGATTGGGCACCCTAGATACGCAGTATTTT. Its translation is CASRLGTLDTQYF.